This is a list of T cell receptor beta chains from one sample in a study of blood T cell repertoires in COVID-19. Generated by immunoSEQ multiplex PCR, the TCRdb table keeps only in-frame clones and is missing some. The profile shows 79,000 or so clones, about 90% of them singletons. Sequences were obtained from peripheral blood. The receptors here all came from a human donor in a cohort sampled during active COVID-19. The CDR3 runs from the conserved cysteine through the conserved F or W. Fields, in order: V gene, J gene, clone size, D gene, CDR3 protein, CDR3 DNA. D genes are given only for firm matches. For some rows the clone size is stated as once, few or many, or as a class when expanded; others skip it.

TRBV7-3,TRBJ1-2,-,-,CASSFGGAGYGYTF,TGTGCCAGCAGCTTCGGAGGGGCGGGCTATGGCTACACCTTC
TRBV28,TRBJ1-2,-,TRBD1,CASSLTGTNGYTF,TGTGCCAGCAGTCTGACAGGGACGAATGGCTACACCTTC
TRBV3-1/TRBV3-2,TRBJ2-5,-,TRBD1,CASSQGDRGGETQYF,TGTGCCAGCAGCCAAGGGGACAGGGGGGGAGAGACCCAGTACTTC
TRBV28,TRBJ2-7,-,TRBD1,CASSRPGQGAYEQYF,TGTGCCAGCAGTCGACCGGGACAGGGGGCCTACGAGCAGTACTTC
TRBV6-4,TRBJ2-1,-,TRBD2,CASSDPGGSNNEQFF,TGTGCCAGCAGTGACCCGGGAGGTTCGAACAATGAGCAGTTCTTC
TRBV5-1,TRBJ2-2,-,TRBD2,CASSLDLLAGGYTGELFF,TGCGCCAGCAGCTTGGACTTACTAGCGGGAGGGTATACCGGGGAGCTGTTTTTT
TRBV28,TRBJ2-4,once,TRBD2,CASSPPAGRLAGVLAKNIQYF,TGTGCCAGCAGCCCCCCAGCTGGTCGGCTAGCGGGAGTACTAGCCAAAAACATTCAGTACTTC
TRBV4-1,TRBJ1-1,-,-,CASSQDPQSSLNTEAFF,TGCGCCAGCAGCCAAGATCCCCAGTCTTCCCTGAACACTGAAGCTTTCTTT
TRBV15,TRBJ1-5,-,-,CATSLEGGQPQHF,TGTGCCACCAGCCTAGAGGGCGGCCAGCCCCAGCATTTT
TRBV6-5,TRBJ2-5,-,TRBD1,CASRETGSGETQYF,TGTGCCAGCAGGGAGACAGGGAGCGGAGAGACCCAGTACTTC
TRBV10-1,TRBJ2-1,few,TRBD2,CASSLGLARHEQFF,TGCGCCAGCAGCCTTGGACTAGCTCGGCATGAGCAGTTCTTC
TRBV4-1,TRBJ2-7,-,TRBD1,CASSHPTGAYEQYF,TGCGCCAGCAGCCACCCCACAGGGGCCTACGAGCAGTACTTC
TRBV25-1,TRBJ1-2,-,-,CASSRGMEFGYTF,TGTGCCAGCAGTCGGGGTATGGAATTTGGCTACACCTTC
TRBV27,TRBJ1-2,-,TRBD1,CASSLSQGTYGYTF,TGTGCCAGCAGTCTATCACAGGGGACCTATGGCTACACCTTC
TRBV3-1/TRBV3-2,TRBJ2-1,-,TRBD2,CASSQELGLAGATNEQFF,TGTGCCAGCAGCCAAGAACTGGGACTAGCGGGAGCGACAAATGAGCAGTTCTTC
TRBV30,TRBJ1-3,once,-,CAWNPGSSGNTIYF,TGTGCCTGGAATCCTGGGAGCTCTGGAAACACCATATATTTT
TRBV5-4,TRBJ2-2,-,TRBD1,CASSTSLDRVIEGELFF,TGTGCCAGCAGCACCTCCTTGGACAGGGTGATAGAAGGGGAGCTGTTTTTT
TRBV4-1,TRBJ1-4,-,-,CASSQGTALSTNEKLFF,TGCGCCAGCAGCCAAGGGACAGCACTCTCAACTAATGAAAAACTGTTTTTT
TRBV15,TRBJ2-1,-,TRBD2,CATSRDKGVGLAGDNEQFF,TGTGCCACCAGCAGAGATAAGGGTGTGGGGCTAGCGGGAGACAATGAGCAGTTCTTC